Shown below are 2 T cell receptor beta chains from a single sample sequenced in a study of CD8+ T cells in alopecia areata. The treatment here: oral pan-JAK inhibitor, 5-10 mg twice daily. Investigators isolated RNA and reverse transcribed it into cDNA to act as the sequencing template. TCRdb's table, derived via immunoSEQ multiplex PCR, lists solely in-frame clones and lacks some. The profile covers more than 90,000 clones, with under 60% appearing a single time and approximately 12% taken by the ten largest. Sequencing used CD8+ T cells sorted from blood, obtained at week 24, from a patient treated with tofacitinib. The source is a human donor with alopecia areata.

This clone appeared a few times. The gene calls are TRBV2 and TRBJ2-7, with D uncertain. The V end was cut by 0 bases, the J end by 0 bases, with 12 bases between. Germline CDR1 is SNHLY and CDR2 is FYNNEI. This CDR3 spans 16 amino acids. The CDR3 reads CASSEAPNVYSYEQYF. The CDR3 DNA reads as TGTGCCAGCAGTGAAGCACCGAATGTCTACTCCTACGAGCAGTACTTC.

The chain joins TRBV7-9 to TRBJ2-2, with 14 bases aligning to TRBD2. The CDR3 length is 18 residues. V dropped 5 bases and J dropped 5; count of bases not matched to a gene: 10. Germline V gene lookup returns CDR1 SEHNR and CDR2 FQNEAQ (reference sequence). The CDR3 DNA sequence: TGTGCCAGCAGCCCTCGGACTAGCGGGGGGATTAGGACCGGGGAGCTGTTTTTT. The encoded protein is CASSPRTSGGIRTGELFF. The variable domain in full, with the rest retrieved from reference TRBV7-9 and TRBJ2-2, is DTGVSQNPRHKITKRGQNVTFRCDPISEHNRLYWYRQTLGQGPEFLTYFQNEAQLEKSRLLSDRFSAERPKGSFSTLEIQRTEQGDSAMYLCASSPRTSGGIRTGELFFGEGSRLTVL.